These 30 T cell receptor beta chains came from one sample sequenced in a study of cytomegalovirus exposure and HLA in healthy donors. The PCR contained 60 Vbeta and 13 Jbeta primers. Libraries were prepared by immunoSEQ multiplex PCR; TCRdb keeps only in-frame clonotypes and omits some of them. The sample contains about 90,000 clones, around 76% of which appear only once. The source material was PBMCs. These receptors were collected from an older woman in good health and CMV-seropositive.

The J gene is TRBJ2-5, the V gene TRBV2; a possible D gene is TRBD1 (6 bases). The V end was cut by 5 bases, the J end by 2 bases, with 12 bases between. The CDR3 runs to 14 residues. Germline V gene sequence: CDR1 SNHLY, CDR2 FYNNEI. DNA for the CDR3: TGTGCCAGCAGTCAGGGAACAGGGCAAGAGACCCAGTACTTC. Encoded protein: CASSQGTGQETQYF.

This clone has only one observation. The genes are TRBV5-1 and TRBJ1-2, with unresolved D. Trimming removed 4 bases from V and 6 bases from J, with 16 bases in between. The CDR3 has 14 residues. Looked up from germline, CDR1 is SGHRS and CDR2 is YFSETQ. In nucleotides, the CDR3 is TGCGCCAGCAGCCAATGGGCAGAACCGGATGGCTACACCTTC. This gives the protein CASSQWAEPDGYTF.

The chain links TRBV27 to TRBJ2-5; D is perhaps TRBD2 (6 bases). The end of the DNA is better explained by TRBJ2-7, so the J call may be wrong. This CDR3 spans 13 amino acids. Germline V CDR1 and CDR2: MNHEY, SMNVEV (reference sequence). The CDR3: CASSPGDFYEQYF. As DNA, the CDR3 is TGTGCCAGCAGTCCTGGGGACTTTTACGAGCAGTACTTC.

This clone was seen only once. Its ends do not fully match the called genes, so a read error is possible. The rearrangement links TRBV4-2 to TRBJ1-3, with D tentatively TRBD1 (6 bases). Germline CDR1 LGHNA, CDR2 YNFKEQ. The CDR3 contains 15 residues. The CDR3 DNA is TGTACCAGCAGCCAAGAGGGGGGTGCTGGAAACACCATATATTTT. It encodes CTSSQEGGAGNTIYF.

The rearrangement joins TRBV5-1 to TRBJ2-7; D may be TRBD2 (5 bases). The V gene's germline CDR1 is SGHRS and CDR2 YFSETQ. The V end lost 0 bases, the J end lost 0 bases, and 7 bases lay between the germline ends. This CDR3 region has 14 residues. CDR3 DNA sequence: TGCGCCAGCAGCTTGGGAGGGAGCTCCTACGAGCAGTACTTC. Encoded protein: CASSLGGSSYEQYF.

The chain is built from TRBV5-5 and TRBJ2-7, with 8 bases matching TRBD1. This CDR3 spans 15 amino acids. The J segment lost 4 bases and the V segment lost 6 bases, leaving 12 bases of the junction unmatched. The germline gives CDR1 SGHKS, CDR2 YYEKEE (reference sequence). The CDR3 DNA follows: TGTGCCAGCACCCTACAGGGGGGATCGGGTTACGAGCAGTACTTC. It codes for CASTLQGGSGYEQYF.

J is TRBJ2-1 and V is TRBV5-1; D is possibly TRBD2 (6 bases). Germline V lookup: CDR1 SGHRS, CDR2 YFSETQ. The V and J ends lost 3 bases and 2 bases respectively, with 9 bases between them. This CDR3 has 14 residues. This chain's CDR3 is CASSSGTPYNEQFF. DNA of the CDR3: TGCGCCAGCAGCTCCGGGACTCCCTACAATGAGCAGTTCTTC. Supplemented by reference TRBV5-1 and TRBJ2-1, the full variable domain reads KAGVTQTPRYLIKTRGQQVTLSCSPISGHRSVSWYQQTPGQGLQFLFEYFSETQRNKGNFPGRFSGRQFSNSRSEMNVSTLELGDSALYLCASSSGTPYNEQFFGPGTRLTVL.

The chain has TRBV7-9 and TRBJ1-2; 8 nucleotides match TRBD1. V lost 11 bases, J lost 1 base, and 6 bases stayed unmatched. CDR1 is SEHNR, CDR2 FQNEAQ, per germline (reference sequence). The CDR3 runs 13 residues. CDR3 region: CAGRQGSNYGYTF. The CDR3, as DNA: TGTGCCGGAAGACAGGGGAGTAACTATGGCTACACCTTC.

The gene calls are TRBV28 and TRBJ1-5; no clear D gene. Germline CDR1 and CDR2: MDHEN and SYDVKM. This CDR3 is built from 12 residues. The germline V and J ends were trimmed by 2 bases and 6 bases, with 5 bases remaining between them. CDR3 coding DNA: TGTGCCAGCAGTTTAAAGCGTCAGCCCCAGCATTTT. Amino acid sequence: CASSLKRQPQHF. Supplemented by reference TRBV28 and TRBJ1-5, the full variable domain reads DVKVTQSSRYLVKRTGEKVFLECVQDMDHENMFWYRQDPGLGLRLIYFSYDVKMKEKGDIPEGYSVSREKKERFSLILESASTNQTSMYLCASSLKRQPQHFGDGTRLSIL.

This clone was recorded only once. The J gene is TRBJ2-1, the V gene TRBV6-5, with 9 bases that match TRBD2. Germline V CDR1 and CDR2: MNHEY, SVGAGI. The CDR3 totals 15 residues. V lost 0 bases, J lost 10 bases, and 7 bases stayed unmatched. The CDR3 nucleotides read TGTGCCAGCAGTTACTCCGGGACTAGCCCTAAGGAGCAGTTCTTC. The encoded protein is CASSYSGTSPKEQFF.

The chain couples TRBV5-5 to TRBJ2-5; 9 bases align to TRBD1. Germline-derived CDR1 and CDR2 are SGHKS and YYEKEE (reference sequence). CDR3 length: 16 amino acids. After removal of 4 bases from V and 2 bases from J, the junction contained 9 bases not matched to a gene. The CDR3 region has the DNA TGTGCCAGCAGCCCCAGGACAGGGGTCGGGCAAGAGACCCAGTACTTC. Translation gives CASSPRTGVGQETQYF.

V usage is TRBV5-1 and J usage is TRBJ1-1; D unresolved. CDR3 length equals 15 residues. The V gene lost 2 bases and the J gene lost 1 base, with 12 bases spanning the gap. From germline, CDR1 is SGHRS and CDR2 YFSETQ. The DNA for the CDR3 is TGCGCCAGCAGCTTTCGCGGGATGCAGAACACTGAAGCTTTCTTT. Encoded protein: CASSFRGMQNTEAFF.

The DNA of the CDR3 is TGCGCCAGCAGCCTGACAGCGGGGAGCACTGAAGCTTTCTTT. It yields the protein CASSLTAGSTEAFF. The rearrangement uses TRBV5-1 and TRBJ1-1; D may be TRBD1 (5 bases). The CDR3 contains 14 residues. Germline-derived CDR1 and CDR2 are SGHRS and YFSETQ. The V end was cut by 4 bases, the J end by 4 bases, with 14 bases between.

J is TRBJ1-5 and V is TRBV4-1; 8 bases map to TRBD1. The CDR3 contains 15 residues. CDR1 and CDR2 from the germline V gene are MGHRA and YSYEKL. The trim removed 4 bases at V and 3 bases at J, leaving 5 bases unmatched. In nucleotides, the CDR3 is TGCGCCAGCAGCCTTGTGGACAGGGACAATCAGCCCCAGCATTTT. Amino acids: CASSLVDRDNQPQHF.

This clone was seen a handful of times. The V call is TRBV9, the J call TRBJ2-2; D is possibly TRBD1 (6 bases). CDR1 SGDLS and CDR2 YYNGEE come from the germline V gene. V lost 2 bases and J lost 7, with 12 bases in between. The CDR3 consists of 14 residues. In DNA form, the CDR3 reads TGTGCCAGCAGCGTCGAACAGGGTCGCGGGGAGCTGTTTTTT. Translating it yields CASSVEQGRGELFF.

The V and J genes are TRBV4-2 and TRBJ2-7, with 7 bases fitting TRBD2. The germline V gene has CDR1 LGHNA and CDR2 YNFKEQ. This CDR3 is 14 amino acids long. The ends lost 1 base at V and 5 bases at J; junction bases unmatched: 5. The CDR3: CASSQGDAGDEQYF. CDR3 coding DNA: TGTGCCAGCAGCCAAGGGGACGCGGGAGACGAGCAGTACTTC.

CDR3 loop: CASSVTGGTKEAFF. The DNA of the CDR3 is TGTGCCAGCAGCGTAACAGGGGGCACGAAGGAAGCTTTCTTT. V gene TRBV5-4 combines with J gene TRBJ1-1; TRBD1 agrees at 9 bases. The junction had 9 bases not matched to a gene; V was cut back by 4 bases and J by 8 bases. The CDR3 runs to 14 residues. Germline loops: CDR1 SGHNT, CDR2 YYREEE (reference sequence).

This chain connects TRBV30 to TRBJ1-3; 8 bases agree with TRBD1. The ends lost 2 bases at V and 0 bases at J; junction bases unmatched: 0. The CDR3 runs to 14 residues. The germline gives CDR1 GTSNPN, CDR2 SVGIG (reference sequence). For the CDR3, the DNA is TGTGCCTGGAGTACAGGGGGCTCTGGAAACACCATATATTTT. Protein product: CAWSTGGSGNTIYF.

The chain links TRBV9 to TRBJ2-3; 7 bases line up with TRBD2. Trimming cost V 2 bases and J 9 bases; bases outside gene matches: 3. The germline gives CDR1 SGDLS, CDR2 YYNGEE. The CDR3 is 12 residues long. The CDR3 protein is CASSVSGTTQYF. CDR3 coding DNA: TGTGCCAGCAGCGTGAGCGGGACGACGCAGTATTTT.

The chain is built from TRBV7-9 and TRBJ1-5; TRBD1 agrees at 7 bases. Germline CDR1 and CDR2: SEHNR and FQNEAQ (reference sequence). The CDR3 is 15 residues long. The V gene end was trimmed by 4 bases and the J gene end by 4 bases; junction bases not matched to a gene: 7. CDR3: CASSSPGTENQPQHF. In DNA, the CDR3 is TGTGCCAGCAGCTCACCCGGGACAGAGAATCAGCCCCAGCATTTT.

This sequence joins TRBV11-1 and TRBJ2-4, with unresolved D. CDR1 SGHAT and CDR2 FQDESV come from the germline V gene (reference sequence). The CDR3 extends over 14 amino acids. Trimming left V 6 bases short and J 0 bases short, with 9 bases between. For the CDR3, the DNA is TGTGCCAGCAGTTACACCGAAGCCAAAAACATTCAGTACTTC. It encodes CASSYTEAKNIQYF.

CDR3 DNA sequence: TGTGCCAGCAGCCAGTACGGGGATCAGCCCCAGCATTTT. Translated, it gives CASSQYGDQPQHF. V and J are TRBV14 and TRBJ1-5, with D uncertain. Trimming took off 3 bases at V and 5 bases at J, with 8 bases between the two ends. CDR3 length equals 13 residues. CDR1 SGHDN and CDR2 FVKESK come from the germline V gene.

CDR3 DNA: TGTGCCAGCAGGGGCAGGGGATATGAAAAACTGTTTTTT. Its translation: CASRGRGYEKLFF. The chain is built from TRBV2 and TRBJ1-4, with D possibly matching TRBD1 (6 bases). The germline V gene encodes CDR1 SNHLY and CDR2 FYNNEI. This CDR3 region has 13 residues. The V gene lost 6 bases and the J gene lost 6 bases, with 11 bases spanning the gap.

This chain connects TRBV30 to TRBJ1-5; no clear D gene. The length of the CDR3 is 12 residues. Germline V gene sequence: CDR1 GTSNPN, CDR2 SVGIG (reference sequence). The germline V and J ends were trimmed by 3 bases and 6 bases, with 9 bases remaining between them. CDR3: CAWSIGSQPQHF. CDR3 sequence (DNA): TGTGCCTGGAGCATTGGGAGTCAGCCCCAGCATTTT.

This chain links TRBV28 with TRBJ2-3; 14 bases are shared with TRBD2. The CDR3 has 19 residues. V was pared by 5 bases and J by 7 bases, with 17 bases of the junction left unmatched. CDR1 is MDHEN, CDR2 SYDVKM, per germline. The CDR3 coding sequence is TGTGCCAGCAGTCCCTCGGGACTAGCGGGGGAGTGGGGGGTGTATACGCAGTATTTT. Its protein is CASSPSGLAGEWGVYTQYF.

In its sample, this clone was seen a few times. V and J are TRBV4-1 and TRBJ1-2, with D possibly being TRBD1 (6 bases). Germline lookup yields CDR1 MGHRA and CDR2 YSYEKL. V lost 5 bases to trimming and J lost 5 bases, with 21 bases between them. The CDR3 extends over 16 amino acids. CDR3 bases: TGCGCCAGCAGCTATCCCTCCCAGGGACATAGATATGGCTACACCTTC. Residues: CASSYPSQGHRYGYTF.

Worth noting for this clone: Other DNA sequences in the sample encode the same CDR3. This sequence joins TRBV9 and TRBJ2-1, with 11 bases identical to TRBD2. The length of the CDR3 is 16 residues. Germline CDR1 and CDR2: SGDLS and YYNGEE. After removal of 4 bases from V and 0 bases from J, the junction contained 3 bases not matched to a gene. CDR3 protein: CASSPTSGTSYNEQFF. The CDR3 DNA reads as TGTGCCAGCAGCCCGACTAGCGGGACCTCCTACAATGAGCAGTTCTTC. Full variable domain (outside the CDR3, taken from reference TRBV9 and TRBJ2-1): DSGVTQTPKHLITATGQRVTLRCSPRSGDLSVYWYQQSLDQGLQFLIQYYNGEERAKGNILERFSAQQFPDLHSELNLSSLELGDSALYFCASSPTSGTSYNEQFFGPGTRLTVL.

V and J are TRBV15 and TRBJ2-1; a weak D match, TRBD1 (7 bases). Germline CDR1 is LNHNV and CDR2 is YYDKDF (reference sequence). This CDR3 contains 15 residues. Trimming left V 3 bases short and J 3 bases short, with 12 bases between. In DNA, the CDR3 is TGTGCCACCAGCAGGCTGCAGGGGGGCTACAATGAGCAGTTCTTC. The encoded protein is CATSRLQGGYNEQFF.

This clone was recorded only once. The CDR3 here is CSVIFVGTGNEQFF. The CDR3 bases are TGCAGCGTTATCTTCGTGGGGACTGGAAATGAGCAGTTCTTC. The chain uses TRBV29-1 and TRBJ2-1; D is possibly TRBD2 (6 bases). Per the germline V gene, CDR1 is SQVTM and CDR2 is ANQGSEA. CDR3 length equals 14 residues. Trimming removed 5 bases at V and 7 bases at J, with 18 bases between.

The rearrangement links TRBV19 to TRBJ1-5, with TRBD1 as a possible D gene (6 bases). Germline values: CDR1 LNHDA, CDR2 SQIVND (reference sequence). This CDR3 has 17 residues. V was cut by 3 bases and J by 3 bases, with 18 bases left in between. The CDR3 nucleotides are TGTGCCAGTAGTATGGGTAGGGGGAGTCACCTCAATCAGCCCCAGCATTTT. Amino acids: CASSMGRGSHLNQPQHF.